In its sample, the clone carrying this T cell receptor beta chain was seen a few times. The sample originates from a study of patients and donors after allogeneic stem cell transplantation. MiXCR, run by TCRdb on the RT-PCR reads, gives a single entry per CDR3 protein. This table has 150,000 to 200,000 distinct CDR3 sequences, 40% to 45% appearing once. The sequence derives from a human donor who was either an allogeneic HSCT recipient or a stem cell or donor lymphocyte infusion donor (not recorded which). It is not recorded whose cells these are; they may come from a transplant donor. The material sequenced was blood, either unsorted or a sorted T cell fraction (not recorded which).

The CDR3 bases are TGTGCCAGCAGCCTCGGGACTAGCGGGAGTAGCTACGAGCAGTACTTC. This encodes CASSLGTSGSSYEQYF. The chain links TRBV3-1 to TRBJ2-7; TRBD2 agrees at 14 bases. Germline CDR1 is LGHDT and CDR2 is YNNKEL (reference sequence). Unmatched junction bases numbered 5, after V lost 4 bases and J lost 3 bases. This CDR3 has 16 residues.